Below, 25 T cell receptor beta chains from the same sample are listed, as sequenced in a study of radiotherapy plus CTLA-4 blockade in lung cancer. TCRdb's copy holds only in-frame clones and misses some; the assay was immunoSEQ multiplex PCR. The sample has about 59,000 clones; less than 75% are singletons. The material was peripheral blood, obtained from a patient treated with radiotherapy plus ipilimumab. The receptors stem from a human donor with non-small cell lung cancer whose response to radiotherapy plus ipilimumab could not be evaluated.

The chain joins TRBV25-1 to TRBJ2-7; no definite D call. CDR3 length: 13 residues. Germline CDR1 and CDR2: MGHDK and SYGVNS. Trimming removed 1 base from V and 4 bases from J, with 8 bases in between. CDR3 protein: CASSESTPYEQYF. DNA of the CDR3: TGTGCCAGCAGTGAATCGACACCTTACGAGCAGTACTTC.

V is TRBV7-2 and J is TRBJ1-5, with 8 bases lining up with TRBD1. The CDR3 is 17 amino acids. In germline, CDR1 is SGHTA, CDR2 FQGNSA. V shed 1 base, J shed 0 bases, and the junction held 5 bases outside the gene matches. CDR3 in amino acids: CASSLVGTGHSNQPQHF. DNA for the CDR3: TGTGCCAGCAGCTTAGTCGGGACAGGACATAGCAATCAGCCCCAGCATTTT. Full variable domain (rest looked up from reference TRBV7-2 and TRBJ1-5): GAGVSQSPSNKVTEKGKDVELRCDPISGHTALYWYRQSLGQGLEFLIYFQGNSAPDKSGLPSDRFSAERTGGSVSTLTIQRTQQEDSAVYLCASSLVGTGHSNQPQHFGDGTRLSIL.

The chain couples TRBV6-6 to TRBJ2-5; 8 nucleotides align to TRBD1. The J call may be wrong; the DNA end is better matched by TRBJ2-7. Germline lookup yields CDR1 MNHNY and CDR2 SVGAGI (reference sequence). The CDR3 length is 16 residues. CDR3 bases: TGTGCCAGCAGTTACTCGATTAATGGACAGGGCTACGAGCAGTACTTC. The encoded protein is CASSYSINGQGYEQYF.

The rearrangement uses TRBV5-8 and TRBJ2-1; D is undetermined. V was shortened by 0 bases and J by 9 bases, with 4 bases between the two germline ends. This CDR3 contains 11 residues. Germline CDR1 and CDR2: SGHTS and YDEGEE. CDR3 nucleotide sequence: TGTGCCAGCAGCTTGGGGCTTGAGCAGTTCTTC. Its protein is CASSLGLEQFF.

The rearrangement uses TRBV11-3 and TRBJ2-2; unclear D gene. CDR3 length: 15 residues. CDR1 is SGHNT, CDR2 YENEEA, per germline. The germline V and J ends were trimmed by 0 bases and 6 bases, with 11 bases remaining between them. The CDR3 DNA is TGTGCCAGCAGCTTAGATCCCAGTCGGGCCGGGGAGCTGTTTTTT. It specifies CASSLDPSRAGELFF.

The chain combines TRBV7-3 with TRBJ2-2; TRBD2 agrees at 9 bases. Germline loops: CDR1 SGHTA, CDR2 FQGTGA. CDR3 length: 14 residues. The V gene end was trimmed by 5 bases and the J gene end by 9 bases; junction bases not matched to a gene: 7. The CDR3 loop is CASSPGLALRELFF. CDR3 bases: TGTGCCAGCAGCCCCGGACTAGCGTTGAGGGAGCTGTTTTTT.

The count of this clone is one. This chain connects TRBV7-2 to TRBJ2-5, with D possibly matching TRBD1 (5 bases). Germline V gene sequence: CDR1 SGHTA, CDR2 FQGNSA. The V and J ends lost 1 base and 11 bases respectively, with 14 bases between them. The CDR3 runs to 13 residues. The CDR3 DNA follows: TGTGCCAGCAGCTTAGGGGGCCTGAGAGAGCAGTACTTC. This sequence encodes CASSLGGLREQYF.

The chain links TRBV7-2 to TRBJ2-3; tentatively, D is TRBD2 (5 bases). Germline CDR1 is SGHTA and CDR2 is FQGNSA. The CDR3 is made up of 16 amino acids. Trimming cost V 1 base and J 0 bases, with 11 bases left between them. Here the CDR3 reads CASSLVRLASTDTQYF. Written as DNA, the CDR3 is TGTGCCAGCAGCTTAGTTCGGCTAGCAAGCACAGATACGCAGTATTTT.

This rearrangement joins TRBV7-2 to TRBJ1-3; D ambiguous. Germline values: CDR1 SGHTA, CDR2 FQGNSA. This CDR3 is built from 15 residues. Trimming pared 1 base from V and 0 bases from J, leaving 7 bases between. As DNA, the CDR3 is TGTGCCAGCAGCTTAGTTGGAGACTCTGGAAACACCATATATTTT. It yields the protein CASSLVGDSGNTIYF. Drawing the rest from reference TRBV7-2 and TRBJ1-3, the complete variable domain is GAGVSQSPSNKVTEKGKDVELRCDPISGHTALYWYRQSLGQGLEFLIYFQGNSAPDKSGLPSDRFSAERTGGSVSTLTIQRTQQEDSAVYLCASSLVGDSGNTIYFGEGSWLTVV.

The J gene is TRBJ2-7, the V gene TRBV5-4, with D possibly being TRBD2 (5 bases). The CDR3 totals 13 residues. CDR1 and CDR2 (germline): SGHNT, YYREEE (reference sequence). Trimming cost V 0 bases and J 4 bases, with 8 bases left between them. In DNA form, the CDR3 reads TGTGCCAGCAGCTTGGGAGGGCCATACGAGCAGTACTTC. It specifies CASSLGGPYEQYF.

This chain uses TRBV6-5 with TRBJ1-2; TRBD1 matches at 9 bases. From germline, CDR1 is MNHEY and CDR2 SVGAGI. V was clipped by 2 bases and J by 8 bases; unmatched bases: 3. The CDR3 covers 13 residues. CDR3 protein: CASSYNRGQGYTF. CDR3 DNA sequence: TGTGCCAGCAGTTACAACAGGGGGCAAGGCTACACCTTC.

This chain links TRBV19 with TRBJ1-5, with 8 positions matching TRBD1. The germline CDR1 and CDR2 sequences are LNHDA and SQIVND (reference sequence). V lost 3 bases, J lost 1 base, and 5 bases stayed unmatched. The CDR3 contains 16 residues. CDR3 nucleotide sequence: TGTGCCAGTAGTATCAGACAGGGGATGAGCAATCAGCCCCAGCATTTT. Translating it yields CASSIRQGMSNQPQHF.

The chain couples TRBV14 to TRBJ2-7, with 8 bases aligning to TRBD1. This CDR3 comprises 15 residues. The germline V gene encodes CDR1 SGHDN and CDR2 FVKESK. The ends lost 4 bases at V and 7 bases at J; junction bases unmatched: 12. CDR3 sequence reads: CASSLGRGQMREQYF. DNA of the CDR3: TGTGCCAGCAGCCTGGGCAGGGGGCAGATGAGAGAGCAGTACTTC. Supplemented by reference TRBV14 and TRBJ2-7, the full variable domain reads EAGVTQFPSHSVIEKGQTVTLRCDPISGHDNLYWYRRVMGKEIKFLLHFVKESKQDESGMPNNRFLAERTGGTYSTLKVQPAELEDSGVYFCASSLGRGQMREQYFGPGTRLTVT.

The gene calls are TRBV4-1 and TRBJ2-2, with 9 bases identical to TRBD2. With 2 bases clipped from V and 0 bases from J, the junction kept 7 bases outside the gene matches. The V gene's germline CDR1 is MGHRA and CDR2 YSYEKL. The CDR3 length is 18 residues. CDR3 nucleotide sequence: TGCGCCAGCAGCCAATTGGAGCTAGCGGGACCGAACACCGGGGAGCTGTTTTTT. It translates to CASSQLELAGPNTGELFF.

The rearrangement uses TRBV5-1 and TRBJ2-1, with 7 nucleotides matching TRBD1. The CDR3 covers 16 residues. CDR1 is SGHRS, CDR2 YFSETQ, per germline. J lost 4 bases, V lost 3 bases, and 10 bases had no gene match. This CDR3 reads CASSSTGTKPYNEQFF. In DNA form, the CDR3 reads TGCGCCAGCAGCTCGACAGGGACCAAACCGTACAATGAGCAGTTCTTC. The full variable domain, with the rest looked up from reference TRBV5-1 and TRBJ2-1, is KAGVTQTPRYLIKTRGQQVTLSCSPISGHRSVSWYQQTPGQGLQFLFEYFSETQRNKGNFPGRFSGRQFSNSRSEMNVSTLELGDSALYLCASSSTGTKPYNEQFFGPGTRLTVL.

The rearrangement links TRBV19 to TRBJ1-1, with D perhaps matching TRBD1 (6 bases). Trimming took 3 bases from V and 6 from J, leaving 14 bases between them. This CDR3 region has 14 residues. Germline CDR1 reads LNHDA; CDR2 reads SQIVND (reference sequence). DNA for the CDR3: TGTGCCAGTAGTATCGGCGCTGAGGGGGCTGAAGCTTTCTTT. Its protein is CASSIGAEGAEAFF.

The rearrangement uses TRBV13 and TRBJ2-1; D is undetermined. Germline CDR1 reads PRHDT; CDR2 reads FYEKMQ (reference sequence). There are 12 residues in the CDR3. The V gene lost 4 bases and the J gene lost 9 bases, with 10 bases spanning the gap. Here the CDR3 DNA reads TGTGCCAGCAGCTCTAAAGTTGTTGAGCAGTTCTTC. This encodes CASSSKVVEQFF. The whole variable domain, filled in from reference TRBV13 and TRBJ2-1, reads AAGVIQSPRHLIKEKRETATLKCYPIPRHDTVYWYQQGPGQDPQFLISFYEKMQSDKGSIPDRFSAQQFSDYHSELNMSSLELGDSALYFCASSSKVVEQFFGPGTRLTVL.

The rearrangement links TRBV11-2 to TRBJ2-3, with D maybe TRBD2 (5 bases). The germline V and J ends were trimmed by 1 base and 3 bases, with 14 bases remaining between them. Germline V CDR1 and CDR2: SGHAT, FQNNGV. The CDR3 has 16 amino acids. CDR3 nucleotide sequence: TGTGCCAGCAGCTTAGTCGACGGACTGGCGACAGATACGCAGTATTTT. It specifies CASSLVDGLATDTQYF.

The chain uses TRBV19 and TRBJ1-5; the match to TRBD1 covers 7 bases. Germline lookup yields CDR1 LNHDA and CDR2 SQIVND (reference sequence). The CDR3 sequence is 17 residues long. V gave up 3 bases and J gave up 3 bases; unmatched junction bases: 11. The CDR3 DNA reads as TGTGCCAGTAGTATTAATCCGCCAGACAGGGTCAATCAGCCCCAGCATTTT. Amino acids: CASSINPPDRVNQPQHF.

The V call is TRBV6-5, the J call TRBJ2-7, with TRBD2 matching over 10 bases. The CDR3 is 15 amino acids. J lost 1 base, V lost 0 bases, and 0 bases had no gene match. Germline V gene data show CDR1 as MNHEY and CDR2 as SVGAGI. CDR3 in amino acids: CASSYSLAGSYEQYF. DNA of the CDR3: TGTGCCAGCAGTTACTCACTAGCGGGGTCCTACGAGCAGTACTTC.

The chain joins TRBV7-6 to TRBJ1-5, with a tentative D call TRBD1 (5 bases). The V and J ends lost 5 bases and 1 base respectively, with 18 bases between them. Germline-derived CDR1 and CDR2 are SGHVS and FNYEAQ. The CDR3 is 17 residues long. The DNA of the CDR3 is TGTGCCAGCAGCCCCCTTCTAAGGGGTGTGAGCAATCAGCCCCAGCATTTT. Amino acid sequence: CASSPLLRGVSNQPQHF. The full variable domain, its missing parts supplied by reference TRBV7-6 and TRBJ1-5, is GAGVSQSPRYKVTKRGQDVALRCDPISGHVSLYWYRQALGQGPEFLTYFNYEAQQDKSGLPNDRFSAERPEGSISTLTIQRTEQRDSAMYRCASSPLLRGVSNQPQHFGDGTRLSIL.

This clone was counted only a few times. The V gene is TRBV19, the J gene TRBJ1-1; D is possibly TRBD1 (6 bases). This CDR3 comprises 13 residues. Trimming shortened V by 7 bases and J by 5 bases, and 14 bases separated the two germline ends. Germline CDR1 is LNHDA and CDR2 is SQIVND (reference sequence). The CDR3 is CASKRQVRTEAFF. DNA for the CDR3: TGTGCCAGTAAGAGACAGGTGAGAACTGAAGCTTTCTTT.

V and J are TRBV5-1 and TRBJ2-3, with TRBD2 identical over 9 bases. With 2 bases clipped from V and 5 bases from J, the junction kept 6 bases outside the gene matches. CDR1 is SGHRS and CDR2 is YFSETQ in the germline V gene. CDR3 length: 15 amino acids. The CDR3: CASSFGREGRDTQYF. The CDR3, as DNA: TGCGCCAGCAGCTTCGGGCGGGAGGGCCGAGATACGCAGTATTTT.

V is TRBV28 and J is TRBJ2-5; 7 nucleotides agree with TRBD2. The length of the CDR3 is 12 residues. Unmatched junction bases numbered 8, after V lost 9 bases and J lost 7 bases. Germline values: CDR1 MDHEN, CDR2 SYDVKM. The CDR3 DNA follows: TGTGCCAGTGAAGCGGGACGGCGGACCCAGTACTTC. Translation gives CASEAGRRTQYF. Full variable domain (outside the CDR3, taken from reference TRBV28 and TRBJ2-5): DVKVTQSSRYLVKRTGEKVFLECVQDMDHENMFWYRQDPGLGLRLIYFSYDVKMKEKGDIPEGYSVSREKKERFSLILESASTNQTSMYLCASEAGRRTQYFGPGTRLLVL.

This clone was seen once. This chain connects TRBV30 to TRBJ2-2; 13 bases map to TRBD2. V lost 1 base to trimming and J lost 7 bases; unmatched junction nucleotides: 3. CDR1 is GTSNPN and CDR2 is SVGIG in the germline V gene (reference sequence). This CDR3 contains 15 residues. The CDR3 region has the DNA TGTGCCTGGAGTGGACTAGCGGGAGGAAGCGGGGAGCTGTTTTTT. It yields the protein CAWSGLAGGSGELFF. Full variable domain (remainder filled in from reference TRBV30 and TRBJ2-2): SQTIHQWPATLVQPVGSPLSLECTVEGTSNPNLYWYRQAAGRGLQLLFYSVGIGQISSEVPQNLSASRPQDRQFILSSKKLLLSDSGFYLCAWSGLAGGSGELFFGEGSRLTVL.